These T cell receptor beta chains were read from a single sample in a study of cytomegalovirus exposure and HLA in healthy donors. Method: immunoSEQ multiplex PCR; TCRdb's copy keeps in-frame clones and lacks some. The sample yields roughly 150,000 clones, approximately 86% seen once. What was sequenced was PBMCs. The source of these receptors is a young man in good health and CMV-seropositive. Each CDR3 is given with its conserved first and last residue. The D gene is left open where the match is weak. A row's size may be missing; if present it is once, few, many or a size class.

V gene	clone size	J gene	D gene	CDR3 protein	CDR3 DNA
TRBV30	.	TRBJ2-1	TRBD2	CAWSTGLAYNEQFF	TGTGCCTGGAGTACGGGACTAGCCTACAATGAGCAGTTCTTC
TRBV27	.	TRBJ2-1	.	CASSSVSSYNEQFF	TGTGCCAGCAGTTCCGTTAGCTCCTACAATGAGCAGTTCTTC
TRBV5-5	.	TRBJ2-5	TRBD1	CASSLTTGSETQYF	TGTGCCAGCAGCCTAACGACAGGGTCGGAGACCCAGTACTTC
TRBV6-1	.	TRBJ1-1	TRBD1	CASSEALIGQGEAFF	TGTGCCAGCAGTGAAGCGCTAATTGGACAGGGTGAAGCTTTCTTT
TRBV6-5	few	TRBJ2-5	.	CASSSNGEETQYF	TGTGCCAGCAGTTCTAACGGAGAAGAGACCCAGTACTTC
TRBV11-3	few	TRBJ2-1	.	CASSTRIRGDEQFF	TGTGCCAGCAGCACGCGAATCAGGGGAGATGAGCAGTTCTTC
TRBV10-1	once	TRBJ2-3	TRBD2	CASSNEAGSTDTQYF	TGCGCCAGCAGTAACGAAGCGGGGAGCACAGATACGCAGTATTTT
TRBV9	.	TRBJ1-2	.	CASSAPGRSNYGYTF	TGTGCCAGCAGCGCCCCGGGTCGTAGTAACTATGGCTACACCTTC
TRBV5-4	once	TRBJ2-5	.	CASSHSDTVETQYF	TGTGCCAGCAGCCATAGTGACACGGTTGAGACCCAGTACTTC
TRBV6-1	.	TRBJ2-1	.	CASSEIRRGTHNEQFF	TGTGCCAGCAGTGAAATTCGGCGGGGGACACACAATGAGCAGTTCTTC
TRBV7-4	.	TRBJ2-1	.	CASTPAGHLYNEQFF	TGTGCCAGCACCCCGGCGGGGCACCTTTACAATGAGCAGTTCTTC
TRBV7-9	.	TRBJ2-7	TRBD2	CASSSPAGGPEEQYF	TGTGCCAGCAGCTCTCCAGCGGGAGGGCCGGAAGAGCAGTACTTC
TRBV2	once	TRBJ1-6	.	CASISQSSYNSPLHF	TGTGCCAGCATTAGCCAGAGCTCCTATAATTCACCCCTCCACTTT
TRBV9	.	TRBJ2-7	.	CASSNEGYGYEQYF	TGTGCCAGCAGCAACGAGGGTTACGGCTACGAGCAGTACTTC
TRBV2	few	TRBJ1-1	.	CASRSDTEAFF	TGTGCCAGCAGGTCCGACACTGAAGCTTTCTTT
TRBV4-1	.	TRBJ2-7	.	CASSQGQFSYEQYF	TGCGCCAGCAGCCAAGGACAGTTTTCCTACGAGCAGTACTTC
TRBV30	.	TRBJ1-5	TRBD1	CAWSAPGQFNQPQHF	TGTGCCTGGAGTGCGCCGGGACAGTTTAATCAGCCCCAGCATTTT
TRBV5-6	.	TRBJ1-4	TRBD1	CASSLWTGGNEKLFF	TGTGCCAGCAGCTTATGGACAGGCGGGAATGAAAAACTGTTTTTT
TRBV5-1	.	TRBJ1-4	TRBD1	CASSVDRGDEKLFF	TGCGCCAGCAGCGTCGACAGGGGAGATGAAAAACTGTTTTTT
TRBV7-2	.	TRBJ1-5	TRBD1	CASSFLSHDRGSSQPQHF	TGTGCCAGCAGCTTCCTCTCCCATGACAGGGGTTCGAGTCAGCCCCAGCATTTT
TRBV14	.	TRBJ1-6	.	CASSQGQSFNSPLHF	TGTGCCAGCAGCCAAGGGCAGTCATTTAATTCACCCCTCCACTTT
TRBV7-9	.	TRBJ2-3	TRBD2	CASSFPGLAGADTQYF	TGTGCCAGCTCATTCCCGGGACTAGCGGGAGCGGATACGCAGTATTTT
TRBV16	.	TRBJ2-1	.	CASSRGTPLGRNEQFF	TGTGCCAGCAGCCGGGGGACACCCCTAGGACGGAATGAGCAGTTCTTC